This T cell receptor (beta chain) comes out of a study of blood T cell repertoires in COVID-19. Study at large: Samples came from the United States, Italy and Spain, spanning acute and convalescent COVID-19.

Libraries were prepared by immunoSEQ multiplex PCR; TCRdb keeps only in-frame clonotypes and omits some of them. The sample has about 95,000 clones; about 80% are singletons. Trimming took 6 bases from V and 0 from J; bases not matched to a gene: 10. Germline CDR1 reads KGHSH; CDR2 reads LQKENI. The CDR3 extends over 16 amino acids. The chain uses TRBV18 and TRBJ1-1, with 7 bases aligning to TRBD1. The receptor comes from a human donor in a cohort sampled during active COVID-19. The sequenced sample was peripheral blood. The CDR3, as DNA: TGTGCCAGCTCGCCGGGACAGCTGTCGATGAACACTGAAGCTTTCTTT. Translation gives CASSPGQLSMNTEAFF.